This T cell receptor beta chain emerged from a study of cytomegalovirus exposure and HLA in healthy donors. Across the whole study: From donors who were HLA-typed, an early data release held around 80 million unique TCRs.

Primers included in the PCR were 60 Vbeta and 13 Jbeta primers. As processed by the authors: Some 11 million of the 60 million to 80 million unique TCR beta chains counted in a later analysis were shared. Using immunoSEQ multiplex PCR, the repertoire was profiled, and TCRdb retains in-frame clones only, with some absent. That table furnishes V, J and clone size, whereas the DNA furnished D and trimming. Of about 190,000 clones listed, about 84% are singletons. Findings of the study overall: Only CMV serostatus was available as immune exposure information.

About this clone: Its antigen is unknown.

The germline V gene encodes CDR1 MGHRA and CDR2 YSYEKL. The length of the CDR3 is 16 residues. V dropped 4 bases and J dropped 0 bases, with 14 bases sitting between them. The J gene is TRBJ2-3, the V gene TRBV4-1, with D unresolved. Sequenced sample: PBMCs. The source is a man in his fifties or sixties in good health and CMV-seronegative. This CDR3 reads CASSLQTGSSTDTQYF. The CDR3 DNA sequence: TGCGCCAGCAGCCTCCAGACCGGGTCTAGCACAGATACGCAGTATTTT.